This T cell receptor (beta chain) came from a study of blood T cells in healthy people across ages. A second PCR, run for about 7 to 11 cycles, used a sample-barcoded 5' primer plus a J-beta primer mix. TCRdb re-called the 5' RACE reads with MiXCR, one entry per CDR3 protein. The sample lists about 680,000 distinct CDR3 sequences; 45% to 50% were seen once. Trimming removed 4 bases from V and 10 bases from J; junction bases left unmatched: 5. Germline V CDR1 and CDR2: SQVTM, ANQGSEA. The CDR3 contains 11 residues. The source material was blood. The TCR originated in an older woman in good health. V gene TRBV29-1 combines with J gene TRBJ2-3, with TRBD1 matching over 7 bases. Written as DNA, the CDR3 is TGCAGCGTTGGGGCGACAGGGTCGCAGTATTTT. Its translation: CSVGATGSQYF.